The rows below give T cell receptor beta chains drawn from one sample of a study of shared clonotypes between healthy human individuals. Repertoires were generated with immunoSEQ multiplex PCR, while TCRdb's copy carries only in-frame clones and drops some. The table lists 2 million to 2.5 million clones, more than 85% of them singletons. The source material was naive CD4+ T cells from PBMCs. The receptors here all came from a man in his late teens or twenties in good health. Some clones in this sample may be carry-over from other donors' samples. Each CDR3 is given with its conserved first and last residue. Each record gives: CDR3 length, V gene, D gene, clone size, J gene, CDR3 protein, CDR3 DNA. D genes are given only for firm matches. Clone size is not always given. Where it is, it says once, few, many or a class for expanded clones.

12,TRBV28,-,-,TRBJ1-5,CASSLSGQPQHF,TGTGCCAGCAGTCTGAGCGGGCAGCCCCAGCATTTT
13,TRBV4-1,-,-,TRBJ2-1,CASSQGGYNEQFF,TGCGCCAGCAGCCAAGGCGGCTACAATGAGCAGTTCTTC
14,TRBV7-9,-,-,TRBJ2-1,CASSLESLVNEQFF,TGTGCCAGCAGCTTAGAATCTCTAGTCAATGAGCAGTTCTTC
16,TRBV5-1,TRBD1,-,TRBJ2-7,CASSLVAGTGYYEQYF,TGCGCCAGCAGCTTGGTGGCTGGGACAGGATACTACGAGCAGTACTTC
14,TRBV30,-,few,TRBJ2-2,CAWSLRGITGELFF,TGTGCCTGGAGTCTCAGGGGTATCACCGGGGAGCTGTTTTTT
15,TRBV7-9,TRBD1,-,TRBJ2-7,CASSAPGTGVHEQYF,TGTGCCAGCAGCGCTCCTGGGACAGGGGTTCACGAGCAGTACTTC
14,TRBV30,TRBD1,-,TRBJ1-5,CAWSLGQRDQPQHF,TGTGCCTGGAGCTTGGGACAGCGAGATCAGCCCCAGCATTTT
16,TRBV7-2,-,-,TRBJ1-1,CASSLVRGQPNTEAFF,TGTGCCAGCAGCTTAGTTCGCGGACAACCGAACACTGAAGCTTTCTTT
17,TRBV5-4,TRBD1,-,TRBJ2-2,CASSPSLGTDITGELFF,TGTGCCAGCAGTCCCTCCCTCGGGACAGATATCACCGGGGAGCTGTTTTTT
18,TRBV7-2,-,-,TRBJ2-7,CASTPRSARATNTYEQYF,TGTGCCAGCACTCCCCGGTCCGCGAGGGCAACAAATACCTACGAGCAGTACTTC
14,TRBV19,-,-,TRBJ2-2,CASSRDRNTGELFF,TGTGCCAGTAGTAGGGACCGGAACACCGGGGAGCTGTTTTTT
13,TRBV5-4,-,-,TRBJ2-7,CASSGGGDLEQYF,TGTGCCAGCAGCGGGGGCGGAGACCTGGAGCAGTACTTC
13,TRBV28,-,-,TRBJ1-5,CASKAGVEQPQHF,TGTGCCTCGAAAGCAGGAGTCGAGCAGCCCCAGCATTTT
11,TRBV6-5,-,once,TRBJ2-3,CASSTGDTQYF,TGTGCCAGCAGCACGGGAGATACGCAGTATTTT